These 17 T cell receptor beta chains came from one sample sequenced in a study of blood T cell repertoires in COVID-19. The data were produced by immunoSEQ multiplex PCR, yet TCRdb's version contains in-frame clones alone and is incomplete. The sample carries roughly 400,000 clones, roughly 88% recorded once. The sequenced sample was PBMCs or T cells enriched from blood (not recorded which). These receptors all come from a woman younger than 30 who had been exposed to COVID-19.

This clone appeared a few times. The chain recombines TRBV2 with TRBJ1-1; the match to TRBD1 covers 9 bases. CDR3 size: 12 residues. With V trimmed by 11 bases and J by 6 bases, 7 bases remained unmatched. Germline V CDR1 and CDR2: SNHLY, FYNNEI. The CDR3 nucleotides read TGTGCCGTCCAACAGGGGGCGCCTGAAGCTTTCTTT. Its translation: CAVQQGAPEAFF.

The chain recombines TRBV10-2 with TRBJ2-3, with TRBD2 identical over 9 bases. The length of the CDR3 is 15 residues. Losses at the gene ends were 6 bases for V and 0 bases for J; bases not matched to a gene: 4. Germline CDR1 WSHSY, CDR2 SAAADI. The CDR3 protein is CASSWTSESTDTQYF. DNA of the CDR3: TGCGCCAGCAGCTGGACTAGCGAGAGCACAGATACGCAGTATTTT.

The V gene is TRBV11-3, the J gene TRBJ2-1; possible D gene TRBD2, 6 bases. CDR3 length equals 16 residues. Germline values: CDR1 SGHNT, CDR2 YENEEA. V was trimmed by 1 base and J by 5 bases, leaving 15 bases between them. The CDR3 reads CASSLVGGSLNNEQFF. The CDR3 DNA sequence: TGTGCCAGCAGCTTAGTCGGGGGTAGCTTAAACAATGAGCAGTTCTTC.

This chain links TRBV11-2 with TRBJ2-7; TRBD2 is a possible D gene (7 bases). V was pared by 5 bases and J by 1 base, with 12 bases between. Germline V gene lookup returns CDR1 SGHAT and CDR2 FQNNGV. The CDR3 consists of 14 residues. DNA for the CDR3: TGTGCCAGCAGCACAGGGAGGGGGTCCTACGAGCAGTACTTC. Residues: CASSTGRGSYEQYF.

The chain has TRBV6-5 and TRBJ2-5, with unresolved D. This CDR3 is built from 13 residues. Germline lookup yields CDR1 MNHEY and CDR2 SVGAGI. V was cut by 6 bases and J by 2 bases, with 10 bases left in between. CDR3: CASSSVLQETQYF. CDR3 DNA: TGTGCCAGCAGCTCGGTGCTACAAGAGACCCAGTACTTC.

V is TRBV24-1 and J is TRBJ2-7; D is ambiguous. The CDR3 loop spans 13 amino acids. The V and J ends lost 0 bases and 6 bases respectively, with 8 bases between them. Per germline, CDR1 KGHDR and CDR2 SFDVKD. The CDR3 DNA reads as TGTGCCACCAGTGATTTGGCGTCGATCGAGCAGTACTTC. It codes for CATSDLASIEQYF.

The J gene is TRBJ1-1, the V gene TRBV12-5, with 9 bases that match TRBD1. Germline V lookup: CDR1 LGHNT, CDR2 FRNRAP. CDR3 length: 12 amino acids. Unmatched junction bases numbered 2, after V lost 5 bases and J lost 7 bases. The CDR3 is CASGKGQGEAFF. DNA for the CDR3: TGTGCTAGTGGTAAGGGACAGGGTGAAGCTTTCTTT. Variable domain in full (rest from reference TRBV12-5 and TRBJ1-1): DARVTQTPRHKVTEMGQEVTMRCQPILGHNTVFWYRQTMMQGLELLAYFRNRAPLDDSGMPKDRFSAEMPDATLATLKIQPSEPRDSAVYFCASGKGQGEAFFGQGTRLTVV.

In DNA form, the CDR3 reads TGCAGCGTTGCTAAGGGGGCGGAGGGAGCTTTCTTT. The encoded protein is CSVAKGAEGAFF. This sequence joins TRBV29-1 and TRBJ1-1, with 7 positions matching TRBD1. The germline CDR1 and CDR2 sequences are SQVTM and ANQGSEA. The V and J ends lost 4 bases and 10 bases, in that order; junction bases with no gene match: 9. The CDR3 extends over 12 amino acids.

The V gene is TRBV6-5, the J gene TRBJ2-7; D gene uncertain. Per the germline V gene, CDR1 is MNHEY and CDR2 is SVGAGI. Deletions cut 7 bases from V and 0 bases from J, with 16 bases between. This CDR3 has 15 amino acids. CDR3 sequence (DNA): TGTGCCAGCATTTTAAATGTAGCACCCTCCTACGAGCAGTACTTC. This codes for CASILNVAPSYEQYF.

Only a few counts were recorded for this clone. CDR3 nucleotides: TGTGCCAGCTCACCTGTTCAACAGGGGATAGGAAACACCATATATTTT. It specifies CASSPVQQGIGNTIYF. The rearrangement links TRBV18 to TRBJ1-3; 7 nucleotides agree with TRBD1. The trim removed 3 bases at V and 4 bases at J, leaving 9 bases unmatched. Germline lookup yields CDR1 KGHSH and CDR2 LQKENI. The CDR3 runs 16 residues.

This chain joins TRBV5-1 and TRBJ2-7, with TRBD2 matching over 15 bases. The germline V gene has CDR1 SGHRS and CDR2 YFSETQ. The CDR3 runs to 17 residues. With 1 base clipped from V and 5 bases from J, the junction kept 7 bases outside the gene matches. This CDR3 reads CASSLQGLAGGLDEQYF. The CDR3 DNA sequence: TGCGCCAGCAGCTTGCAGGGACTAGCGGGAGGTCTCGACGAGCAGTACTTC.

Regarding this clone: One end of the junction is discordant with germline, which a read error may explain. This chain joins TRBV11-2 and TRBJ1-4, with TRBD1 as a possible D gene (6 bases). Germline CDR1 and CDR2: SGHAT and FQNNGV. CDR3 length: 15 amino acids. As DNA, the CDR3 is TGTGTCAGCAGCCCCCCCGAGGCAGGGGATGAAAAACTGTTTTTT. Encoded protein: CVSSPPEAGDEKLFF.

The chain carries TRBV29-1 and TRBJ1-2, with 7 bases lining up with TRBD1. J gave up 3 bases and V 6 bases, and 10 bases lay outside the gene matches. The CDR3 totals 14 residues. Per the germline V gene, CDR1 is SQVTM and CDR2 is ANQGSEA. The CDR3: CSVSGQGDHYGYTF. In DNA form, the CDR3 reads TGCAGCGTGAGCGGGCAGGGGGATCACTATGGCTACACCTTC. The full variable domain, its missing parts supplied by reference TRBV29-1 and TRBJ1-2, is SAVISQKPSRDICQRGTSLTIQCQVDSQVTMMFWYRQQPGQSLTLIATANQGSEATYESGFVIDKFPISRPNLTFSTLTVSNMSPEDSSIYLCSVSGQGDHYGYTFGSGTRLTVV.

This clone occurred once. The gene calls are TRBV20-1 and TRBJ2-7, with D possibly matching TRBD2 (5 bases). V lost 3 bases to trimming and J lost 2 bases, with 8 bases between them. The germline V gene encodes CDR1 DFQATT and CDR2 SNEGSKA (reference sequence). CDR3 length: 12 residues. The CDR3 spells CSASSGAYEQYF. CDR3 DNA: TGCAGTGCTAGTTCCGGGGCCTACGAGCAGTACTTC.

The rearrangement links TRBV5-1 to TRBJ1-2; 12 positions match TRBD1. CDR1 and CDR2 (germline): SGHRS, YFSETQ. The CDR3 length is 16 residues. V lost 3 bases to trimming and J lost 3 bases; unmatched junction nucleotides: 6. CDR3 protein: CASSSPGQGADYGYTF. In nucleotides, the CDR3 is TGCGCCAGCAGCTCACCGGGACAGGGGGCTGACTATGGCTACACCTTC.

This chain joins TRBV28 and TRBJ2-1; D ambiguous. Germline loops: CDR1 MDHEN, CDR2 SYDVKM. The V and J ends lost 3 bases and 12 bases respectively, with 15 bases between them. The CDR3 is 13 residues long. The CDR3 region is CASSFVSPRPQFF. Here the CDR3 DNA reads TGTGCCAGCAGTTTTGTCTCTCCGAGGCCGCAGTTCTTC.

The chain recombines TRBV5-1 with TRBJ2-7; 8 nucleotides agree with TRBD1. Germline V lookup: CDR1 SGHRS, CDR2 YFSETQ. The trim removed 4 bases at V and 3 bases at J, leaving 6 bases unmatched. This CDR3 is built from 14 residues. The CDR3 DNA is TGCGCCAGCAGCCCGCGGGACAGGCTCTACGAGCAGTACTTC. This codes for CASSPRDRLYEQYF.